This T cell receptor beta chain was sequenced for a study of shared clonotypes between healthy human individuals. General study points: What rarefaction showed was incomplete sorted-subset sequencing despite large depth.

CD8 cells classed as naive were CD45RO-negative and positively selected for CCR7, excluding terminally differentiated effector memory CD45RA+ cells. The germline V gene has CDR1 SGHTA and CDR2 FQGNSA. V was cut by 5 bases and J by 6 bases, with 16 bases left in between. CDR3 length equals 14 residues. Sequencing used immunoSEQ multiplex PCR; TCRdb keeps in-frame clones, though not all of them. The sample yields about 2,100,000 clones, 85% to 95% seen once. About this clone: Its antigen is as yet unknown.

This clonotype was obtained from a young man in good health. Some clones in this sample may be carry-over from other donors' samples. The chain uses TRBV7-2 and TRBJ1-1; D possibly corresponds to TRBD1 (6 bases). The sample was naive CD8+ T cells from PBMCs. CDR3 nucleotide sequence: TGTGCCAGCAGCCCCCGACAGGAATGGGCTGAAGCTTTCTTT. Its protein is CASSPRQEWAEAFF.